This section outlines one T cell receptor beta chain sequence together with its context. Its antigen is unknown. The data derive from a study of shared clonotypes between healthy human individuals. Study overall: Each donor contributed plates that comprised three CD4 naive, three CD4 memory, two CD8 naive and one CD8 memory.

Terminally differentiated effector memory CD45RA+ cells were excluded from the naive CD8 cells, which were CD45RO-negative and positively selected for CCR7. Overall study findings and caveats: Represented diversity, genetic and exposure-history alike, was limited by few donors. It was observed that roughly 5.4% of naive CD4 clonotypes were shared across a handful of donors.

CDR3 size: 19 residues. V trimming: 3 bases; J trimming: 1 base; junction bases outside the gene matches: 14. This table comes from immunoSEQ multiplex PCR, and its TCRdb copy is limited to in-frame clones, with some not included. Of some 2 million clones in the sample, about 95% were seen once. This chain links TRBV23-1 with TRBJ1-5; 8 positions agree with TRBD1. TRBV23-1 is flagged as an ORF with uncertain function. The sample was naive CD8+ T cells sorted from blood. This TCR came from a man aged 18 to 30 in good health. The CDR3 coding sequence is TGCGCCAGCAGTCAGTATACCGGGACAGGAGGTGGGAGCAATCAGCCCCAGCATTTT. This encodes CASSQYTGTGGGSNQPQHF.